This TCR beta chain was identified during a study of T cell repertoires in cytomegalovirus infection. Concerning this clonotype itself: Its antigen is not identified.

The CDR3 covers 16 residues. V was cut by 3 bases and J by 2 bases, with 17 bases left in between. Per the germline V gene, CDR1 is LNHNV and CDR2 is YYDKDF (reference sequence). TCRdb itself ran the reads through MiXCR, one entry per CDR3 protein. The sample shows roughly 800,000 distinct CDR3 sequences, about 29% of them seen only once. The source is a human donor in good health (CMV status not recorded). Some clones in this sample may be carry-over from other donors' samples. The sequencing here drew on cultured CD8+ T cells from PBMCs, taken from culture after CMV antigen stimulation. This chain connects TRBV15 to TRBJ2-7, with a tentative D call TRBD1 (7 bases). The DNA for the CDR3 is TGTGCCACCAGCAGCCTATTGACAGGGACTCCCTACGAGCAGTACTTC. It encodes CATSSLLTGTPYEQYF.